These T cell receptor beta chains were read from a single sample in a study of patients and donors after allogeneic stem cell transplantation. TCRdb reanalysed the RT-PCR reads using MiXCR and keeps one entry per CDR3 protein. This sample carries 150,000 to 200,000 distinct CDR3 sequences, approximately 31% of them seen once, and the ten largest clones take around 3.2%. The sample comprised blood, either unsorted or a sorted T cell fraction (not recorded which). These receptors were taken from a human donor who was either an allogeneic HSCT recipient or a stem cell or donor lymphocyte infusion donor (not recorded which). It is not recorded whose cells these are; they may come from a transplant donor. The CDR3 runs from the conserved cysteine through the conserved F or W. D genes are given only for firm matches. Expanded clones are given a class, and other clones once, few, many or no size at all.

>TRBD1|TRBV4-3|many|17|TRBJ1-2
CASSLRTGGEFNYGYTF
TGCGCCAGCAGCCTCCGGACAGGGGGCGAATTTAACTATGGCTACACCTTC
>-|TRBV7-3|-|14|TRBJ2-5
CASSLRSGKETQYF
TGTGCCAGCAGCTTAAGAAGCGGAAAAGAGACCCAGTACTTC
>-|TRBV4-3|once|14|TRBJ2-1
CASSQGGAWNEQFF
TGCGCCAGCAGCCAGGGGGGGGCATGGAATGAGCAGTTCTTC
>-|TRBV9|-|15|TRBJ2-3
CASSVVGFSTDTQYF
TGTGCCAGCAGCGTAGTCGGCTTTAGCACAGATACGCAGTATTTT
>-|TRBV20-1|-|14|TRBJ2-7
CSARNDGRRWEQYF
TGCAGTGCTAGAAACGACGGACGGCGGTGGGAGCAGTACTTC
>-|TRBV10-3|-|15|TRBJ2-1
CAIRPGAVAYNEQFF
TGTGCCATCCGGCCGGGAGCAGTGGCCTACAATGAGCAGTTCTTC
>-|TRBV18|-|14|TRBJ2-5
CASSPGGQEETQYF
TGTGCCAGCTCACCTGGTGGTCAGGAAGAGACCCAGTACTTC
>-|TRBV6-5|-|14|TRBJ2-5
CASSYSGDGETQYF
TGTGCCAGCAGTTATTCAGGGGATGGGGAGACCCAGTACTTC
>-|TRBV15|-|15|TRBJ1-2
CATSRDMGTNYGYTF
TGTGCCACCAGCAGAGATATGGGGACTAACTATGGCTACACCTTC
>-|TRBV7-6|few|12|TRBJ2-7
CASSLVSAEQYF
TGTGCCAGCAGCTTAGTTTCAGCGGAGCAGTACTTC
>-|TRBV18|-|12|TRBJ2-5
CASSWPEETQYF
TGTGCCAGCTCATGGCCCGAAGAGACCCAGTACTTC
>-|TRBV6-5|few|14|TRBJ2-5
CASSQNRERGTQYF
TGTGCCAGCAGCCAGAACAGGGAGAGGGGGACCCAGTACTTC
>-|TRBV5-1|-|13|TRBJ2-7
CASSLTPVDEQYF
TGCGCCAGCAGCTTGACCCCAGTCGACGAGCAGTACTTC
>-|TRBV6-5|once|15|TRBJ2-5
CASSNRFTPPETQYF
TGTGCCAGCAGCAACAGATTTACTCCCCCAGAGACCCAGTACTTC
>-|TRBV15|-|14|TRBJ2-6
CATSRASGANVLTF
TGTGCCACCAGCAGAGCGTCTGGGGCCAACGTCCTGACTTTC
>-|TRBV24-1|-|14|TRBJ2-3
CATSDYRGTDTQYF
TGTGCCACCAGTGATTACAGGGGCACAGATACGCAGTATTTT
>TRBD2|TRBV12-3/TRBV12-4|-|19|TRBJ2-5
CASSFVRLAGGPYQETQYF
TGTGCCAGCAGTTTTGTTCGGCTAGCGGGAGGCCCGTACCAAGAAACCCAGTACTTC
>TRBD1|TRBV4-3|-|14|TRBJ1-2
CASSQRTGGRGYTF
TGCGCCAGCAGCCAAAGGACAGGGGGCAGGGGCTACACCTTC
>-|TRBV20-1|-|15|TRBJ2-3
CSARARTSSTDTQYF
TGCAGTGCTAGAGCGAGGACTTCCAGCACAGATACGCAGTATTTT
>TRBD1|TRBV20-1|few|14|TRBJ1-4
CSGALGTGNEKLFF
TGCAGTGGAGCGCTAGGGACAGGGAATGAAAAACTGTTTTTT
>TRBD1|TRBV6-2/TRBV6-3|few|11|TRBJ2-7
CATDRAYEQYF
TGTGCCACCGACAGGGCCTACGAGCAGTACTTC
>-|TRBV7-2|few|12|TRBJ1-5
CASSDQDQPQHF
TGTGCCAGCAGCGACCAGGATCAGCCCCAGCATTTT
>-|TRBV7-9|-|16|TRBJ2-1
CASSLVIAPTYNEQFF
TGTGCCAGCAGCTTGGTAATAGCGCCCACCTACAATGAGCAGTTCTTC
>-|TRBV4-2|-|15|TRBJ2-2
CASSQFLGGTGELFF
TGTGCCAGCAGCCAATTCCTCGGGGGCACCGGGGAGCTGTTTTTT
>-|TRBV28|-|15|TRBJ1-4
CASSYRQVPNEKLFF
TGTGCCAGCAGTTACCGACAGGTCCCTAATGAAAAACTGTTTTTT
>-|TRBV11-2|-|14|TRBJ1-5
CASSLDRANQPQHF
TGTGCCAGCAGCTTAGACAGGGCCAATCAGCCCCAGCATTTT
>-|TRBV5-1|-|14|TRBJ2-3
CASSQADSTDTQYF
TGCGCCAGCAGCCAAGCGGATAGCACAGATACGCAGTATTTT
>-|TRBV30|few|13|TRBJ1-5
CAWSESNHQPQHF
TGTGCCTGGAGTGAATCTAATCATCAGCCCCAGCATTTT
>TRBD1|TRBV4-3|few|15|TRBJ2-3
CASSQRGRGTDTQYF
TGCGCCAGCAGCCAGAGGGGCAGGGGGACAGATACGCAGTATTTT
>TRBD1|TRBV24-1|-|16|TRBJ1-5
CATSDSGTGRNQPQHF
TGTGCCACCAGTGATTCCGGGACAGGGCGGAATCAGCCCCAGCATTTT
>-|TRBV5-1|few|14|TRBJ2-3
CASSLAAGADTQYF
TGCGCCAGCAGCTTGGCCGCCGGGGCGGATACGCAGTATTTT
>-|TRBV29-1|few|14|TRBJ2-2
CSALGNWNTGELFF
TGCAGCGCCCTAGGGAATTGGAACACCGGGGAGCTGTTTTTT
>-|TRBV7-6|few|15|TRBJ1-2
CASSPYPQGNYGYTF
TGTGCCAGCAGCCCCTACCCCCAGGGCAACTATGGCTACACCTTC
>TRBD1|TRBV6-2/TRBV6-3|many|15|TRBJ1-5
CASSYRDRDNQPQHF
TGTGCCAGCAGTTACCGTGACAGGGACAATCAGCCCCAGCATTTT
>TRBD1|TRBV5-1|few|15|TRBJ2-7
CASSSGQGGPYEQYF
TGCGCCAGCAGTTCCGGACAGGGGGGCCCCTACGAGCAGTACTTC
>-|TRBV10-2|-|13|TRBJ1-2
CASSENGYYGYTF
TGCGCCAGCAGTGAAAACGGCTACTATGGCTACACCTTC
>TRBD1|TRBV3-1|-|12|TRBJ2-7
CASGQGEYEQYF
TGTGCCAGCGGACAGGGGGAATACGAGCAGTACTTC
>TRBD1|TRBV5-1|-|15|TRBJ1-1
CASSPTGGYNTEAFF
TGCGCCAGCAGCCCAACAGGGGGCTATAACACTGAAGCTTTCTTT
>-|TRBV7-9|many|15|TRBJ1-1
CASSLRSLLNTEAFF
TGTGCCAGCAGCTTACGAAGTCTCCTGAACACTGAAGCTTTCTTT
>-|TRBV7-2|-|13|TRBJ1-1
CASSLDGGPGAFF
TGTGCCAGCAGCTTAGATGGGGGGCCGGGAGCTTTCTTT
>TRBD1|TRBV27|-|15|TRBJ2-7
CASSSTGTGVSEQYF
TGTGCCAGCAGTTCTACCGGGACAGGGGTAAGCGAGCAGTACTTC
>-|TRBV12-3/TRBV12-4|-|14|TRBJ2-4
CASSAGAAKNIQYF
TGTGCCAGCAGCGCCGGGGCTGCCAAAAACATTCAGTACTTC
>-|TRBV5-6|few|13|TRBJ2-5
CASSLVPLGTQYF
TGTGCCAGCAGCTTGGTACCGCTTGGGACCCAGTACTTC
>-|TRBV20-1|few|14|TRBJ1-5
CSARTHGKNQPQHF
TGCAGTGCTAGGACCCACGGGAAAAATCAGCCCCAGCATTTT
>-|TRBV18|-|15|TRBJ2-3
CASSPGTSLENTQYF
TGTGCCAGCTCACCCGGGACAAGTCTAGAAAATACGCAGTATTTT
>-|TRBV29-1|-|11|TRBJ1-2
CSVDGVYGYTF
TGCAGCGTTGACGGGGTATATGGCTACACCTTC
>TRBD1|TRBV9|many|14|TRBJ1-2
CASSPGQALGGYTF
TGTGCCAGCAGCCCTGGACAGGCCTTGGGAGGCTACACCTTC
>-|TRBV4-1|-|14|TRBJ1-2
CASSQGQIFGGYTF
TGCGCCAGCAGCCAAGGACAGATCTTTGGAGGCTACACCTTC
>TRBD2|TRBV20-1|-|17|TRBJ2-2
CSAPGLAGGGNTGELFF
TGCAGTGCTCCGGGACTAGCGGGAGGAGGAAACACCGGGGAGCTGTTTTTT
>-|TRBV27|-|12|TRBJ1-2
CASGLARADYTF
TGTGCCAGCGGATTGGCTCGGGCCGACTACACCTTC
>-|TRBV15|few|13|TRBJ2-2
CATSRDFQGELFF
TGTGCCACCAGCAGAGATTTCCAGGGGGAGCTGTTTTTT
>-|TRBV18|-|13|TRBJ2-1
CASSPTRGGGQFF
TGTGCCAGCTCACCCACCCGTGGAGGGGGGCAGTTCTTC
>-|TRBV6-2/TRBV6-3|-|12|TRBJ2-1
CASSYGANEQFF
TGTGCCAGCAGTTACGGCGCCAATGAGCAGTTCTTC
>TRBD1|TRBV7-2|many|14|TRBJ1-3
CASSPWDRGNTIYF
TGTGCCAGCAGCCCCTGGGACAGAGGAAACACCATATATTTT
>TRBD1|TRBV20-1|-|14|TRBJ2-7
CSARPTGVAYEQYF
TGCAGTGCTAGACCAACAGGGGTGGCCTACGAGCAGTACTTC